The 28 T cell receptor beta chains given below trace back to one sample, sequenced in a study of T cell repertoires in aging, cancer and after chemotherapy. The template was genomic DNA from peripheral blood, not RNA. Multiplex touch-down PCR with TRB-A/B primers amplified rearranged V-D-J TRB sequences. MiXCR, run by TCRdb on the multiplex PCR reads, gives a single entry per CDR3 protein. The data hold fewer than 9,500 distinct CDR3 sequences, with around 59% observed a single time. The sequenced sample was blood. These receptors all stem from a human donor with a solid tumor.

J is TRBJ2-2 and V is TRBV12-3 or TRBV12-4; D is unclear. CDR3 length: 14 amino acids. Trimming removed 2 bases at V and 6 bases at J, with 10 bases between. The chain's CDR3 is CASSLRGWAGELFF. The CDR3 DNA sequence: TGTGCCAGCAGTTTAAGAGGTTGGGCCGGGGAGCTGTTTTTT.

The rearrangement uses TRBV5-4 and TRBJ2-7; D gene ambiguous. Deletions cut 0 bases from V and 0 bases from J, with 10 bases between. Per germline, CDR1 SGHNT and CDR2 YYREEE (reference sequence). The CDR3 spans 15 residues. Written as DNA, the CDR3 is TGTGCCAGCAGCTTGGAGGGCGCCGCCTCCTACGAGCAGTACTTC. Amino acid sequence: CASSLEGAASYEQYF.

The V call is TRBV28, the J call TRBJ1-2; D unresolved. The CDR3 loop spans 15 amino acids. The germline CDR1 and CDR2 sequences are MDHEN and SYDVKM. Trimming pared 3 bases from V and 2 bases from J, leaving 13 bases between. CDR3 nucleotide sequence: TGTGCCAGCAGTTTTTGGGAGGAGACCAACTATGGCTACACCTTC. Protein product: CASSFWEETNYGYTF.

This clonotype appeared a few times. CDR3: CASSLAPLGVDEQYF. CDR3 bases: TGTGCCAGCAGTTTGGCCCCCCTGGGAGTGGACGAGCAGTACTTC. This rearrangement joins TRBV28 to TRBJ2-7; the D gene is possibly TRBD2 (5 bases). Germline V gives CDR1 MDHEN, CDR2 SYDVKM. The CDR3 is 15 residues long. V lost 3 bases and J lost 5, with 17 bases in between.

The chain couples TRBV7-9 to TRBJ1-2; D gene uncertain. V lost 2 bases and J lost 4, with 8 bases in between. CDR1 and CDR2 from the germline V gene are SEHNR and FQNEAQ (reference sequence). The CDR3 contains 13 residues. The CDR3 is CASSLQGIYGYTF. CDR3 nucleotides: TGTGCCAGCAGCTTACAAGGGATCTATGGCTACACCTTC.

V and J are TRBV19 and TRBJ2-3; 10 bases agree with TRBD2. Germline-derived CDR1 and CDR2 are LNHDA and SQIVND (reference sequence). V lost 5 bases, J lost 4 bases, and 3 bases stayed unmatched. The CDR3 contains 14 residues. The CDR3 DNA sequence: TGTGCCAGTAGTCCCGGACTAGCGGCAGATACGCAGTATTTT. Residues: CASSPGLAADTQYF. The full variable domain, completed using reference TRBV19 and TRBJ2-3, is DGGITQSPKYLFRKEGQNVTLSCEQNLNHDAMYWYRQDPGQGLRLIYYSQIVNDFQKGDIAEGYSVSREKKESFPLTVTSAQKNPTAFYLCASSPGLAADTQYFGPGTRLTVL.

V and J are TRBV6-5 and TRBJ1-1, with D uncertain. Germline V gives CDR1 MNHEY, CDR2 SVGAGI. Deletions cut 5 bases from V and 1 base from J, with 2 bases between. The CDR3 has 11 amino acids. CDR3 loop: CASSKNTEAFF. DNA of the CDR3: TGTGCCAGCAGTAAGAACACTGAAGCTTTCTTT.

The chain has TRBV6-6 and TRBJ2-5; 8 bases match TRBD2. J lost 5 bases, V lost 5 bases, and 7 bases had no gene match. CDR3 length: 14 residues. CDR1 is MNHNY and CDR2 is SVGAGI in the germline V gene (reference sequence). CDR3 DNA: TGTGCCAGCAGTAGAAGCGGGAGAGGGGAGACCCAGTACTTC. This translates into CASSRSGRGETQYF.

This chain connects TRBV9 to TRBJ1-4; D unresolved. This CDR3 region has 18 residues. Trimming removed 2 bases from V and 2 bases from J, with 19 bases in between. CDR1 SGDLS and CDR2 YYNGEE come from the germline V gene. CDR3 residues: CASSVDLSRGGTNEKLFF. DNA of the CDR3: TGTGCCAGCAGCGTTGACCTTTCACGGGGAGGGACTAATGAAAAACTGTTTTTT.

This sequence joins TRBV6-2 or TRBV6-3 and TRBJ1-5, with 7 bases aligning to TRBD1. Per the germline V gene, CDR1 is MNHEY and CDR2 is SVGEGT. The length of the CDR3 is 13 residues. V gave up 6 bases and J gave up 5 bases; unmatched junction bases: 4. Written as DNA, the CDR3 is TGTGCCAGCAGATACACAGGGGATCAGCCCCAGCATTTT. Its translation: CASRYTGDQPQHF.

This clonotype was found a few times. This chain links TRBV19 with TRBJ1-1; a weak D match, TRBD1 (5 bases). Per the germline V gene, CDR1 is LNHDA and CDR2 is SQIVND (reference sequence). This CDR3 is built from 16 residues. The V end lost 7 bases, the J end lost 5 bases, and 23 bases lay between the germline ends. The CDR3 reads CASMPSPWDLVTEAFF. CDR3 nucleotide sequence: TGTGCCAGTATGCCCTCCCCGTGGGACTTGGTGACTGAAGCTTTCTTT.

The chain links TRBV6-1 to TRBJ1-3; D is possibly TRBD1 (6 bases). With 5 bases removed from V and 2 bases from J, the gap between germline ends came to 7 bases. Germline V gives CDR1 MNHNS, CDR2 SASEGT. The CDR3 extends over 13 amino acids. CDR3 coding DNA: TGTGCCAGCAGTCAGGGGCCTGGAAACACCATATATTTT. This codes for CASSQGPGNTIYF.

This sequence joins TRBV6-5 and TRBJ1-1; D remains ambiguous. Germline V gene lookup returns CDR1 MNHEY and CDR2 SVGAGI. This CDR3 has 14 amino acids. V was pared by 7 bases and J by 8 bases, with 20 bases between. The CDR3 DNA is TGTGCCAGCACCTCTCACAGCCTCGGTGGGGAAGCTTTCTTT. This translates into CASTSHSLGGEAFF.

This chain joins TRBV11-3 and TRBJ2-3; 13 positions agree with TRBD2. This CDR3 region has 19 residues. V gave up 1 base and J gave up 3 bases; unmatched junction bases: 10. Germline V gene data show CDR1 as SGHNT and CDR2 as YENEEA. CDR3 DNA sequence: TGTGCCAGCAGCTTAGGGACCGGGACTAGCGGGACTAGAACAGATACGCAGTATTTT. It specifies CASSLGTGTSGTRTDTQYF.

The V gene is TRBV5-6, the J gene TRBJ2-7; 11 nucleotides agree with TRBD2. This CDR3 is built from 14 residues. V shed 0 bases and J 6 bases; nucleotides not matched to a gene: 2. Per germline, CDR1 SGHDT and CDR2 YYEEEE. CDR3 bases: TGTGCCAGCAGCTTGGAGCTAGCGGGAGGCGAGCAGTACTTC. Translation gives CASSLELAGGEQYF.

By frequency in the sample, this clonotype is medium-sized. The genes are TRBV29-1 and TRBJ2-7; no reliable D call. Looked up from germline, CDR1 is SQVTM and CDR2 is ANQGSEA. V was shortened by 3 bases and J by 6 bases, with 6 bases between the two germline ends. CDR3 size: 10 residues. The CDR3 loop reads CSVDAGEQYF. The CDR3 coding sequence is TGCAGCGTTGACGCAGGCGAGCAGTACTTC.

The chain recombines TRBV6-5 with TRBJ2-3; no firm D call. The CDR3 runs to 11 residues. The germline V gene encodes CDR1 MNHEY and CDR2 SVGAGI. V shed 2 bases and J shed 6 bases, with 3 bases lying between them. CDR3 in amino acids: CASSYGDTQYF. CDR3 DNA sequence: TGTGCCAGCAGTTACGGGGATACGCAGTATTTT.

Worth noting for this clonotype: One end of the junction is discordant with germline, which a read error may explain. The gene calls are TRBV11-1 and TRBJ2-7, with 9 positions matching TRBD2. Per germline, CDR1 SGHAT and CDR2 FQDESV (reference sequence). The CDR3 extends over 17 amino acids. The CDR3 nucleotides are TGTGCCAGCAGCTCCCTTTTAGCGGGGGTCACCTCCCACGAGCAGTACTTC. Amino acids: CASSSLLAGVTSHEQYF.

Points on this clonotype: The junction differs from germline at one of its ends, possibly a read error. J is TRBJ2-7 and V is TRBV4-3; 7 bases match TRBD2. This CDR3 comprises 15 residues. CDR1 and CDR2 (germline): LGHNA, YSLEER. The CDR3 DNA sequence: TGTGCCAGCAGCCAAGACGCTAGCGGATCATACGAGCAGTACTTC. Translating gives CASSQDASGSYEQYF.

This clonotype was counted a few times. This CDR3 is CASSYSRQDLNQPQHF. The CDR3, as DNA: TGTGCCAGCAGTTACTCTAGACAGGACCTCAATCAGCCCCAGCATTTT. The chain links TRBV6-6 to TRBJ1-5; D is possibly TRBD1 (6 bases). Per germline, CDR1 MNHNY and CDR2 SVGAGI (reference sequence). This CDR3 has 16 amino acids. Trimming left V 0 bases short and J 3 bases short, with 12 bases between.

This clonotype is a singleton in its sample. The chain has TRBV7-9 and TRBJ2-5; 8 positions match TRBD2. V lost 5 bases and J lost 3; bases outside the gene matches: 11. Germline V gene sequence: CDR1 SEHNR, CDR2 FQNEAQ (reference sequence). There are 16 residues in the CDR3. The CDR3 nucleotides are TGTGCCAGCAGCCAAGATGAGGCGGGAGGCGAAGAGACCCAGTACTTC. This encodes CASSQDEAGGEETQYF.

There are a few counts of this clonotype. The chain employs TRBV7-3 and TRBJ2-7, with 8 bases matching TRBD1. Germline CDR1 is SGHTA and CDR2 is FQGTGA. The trim removed 5 bases at V and 2 bases at J, leaving 5 bases unmatched. This CDR3 is built from 14 residues. The CDR3 DNA is TGTGCCAGCAGCCCCGGGACAGGCACCTACGAGCAGTACTTC. This gives the protein CASSPGTGTYEQYF.

The rearrangement links TRBV27 to TRBJ2-7, with D perhaps matching TRBD1 or TRBD2 (6 bases each). Trimming pared 2 bases from V and 4 bases from J, leaving 9 bases between. The CDR3 spans 13 residues. Germline V lookup: CDR1 MNHEY, CDR2 SMNVEV (reference sequence). The CDR3 region is CASSLPGAYEQYF. Written as DNA, the CDR3 is TGTGCCAGCAGTTTACCGGGGGCTTACGAGCAGTACTTC.

The V gene is TRBV11-2, the J gene TRBJ1-1, with D hard to call. V lost 0 bases and J 2 bases, leaving 1 base between the germline ends. The V gene's germline CDR1 is SGHAT and CDR2 FQNNGV. CDR3 length: 12 amino acids. DNA for the CDR3: TGTGCCAGCAGCTTAGACAACACTGAAGCTTTCTTT. This encodes CASSLDNTEAFF.

The table lists this clonotype with a few counts. This chain connects TRBV12-3 or TRBV12-4 to TRBJ1-2, with D possibly matching TRBD1 (5 bases). The CDR3 has 14 residues. V lost 6 bases, J lost 7 bases, and 18 bases lay in between. CDR3 nucleotides: TGTGCCAGCAGACTGAGGGTAGGGACTTTTGGCTACACCTTC. It specifies CASRLRVGTFGYTF.

The genes are TRBV18 and TRBJ1-3; D is unresolved. Germline V gene data show CDR1 as KGHSH and CDR2 as LQKENI. Between the trimmed V and J ends, which lost 3 bases and 6 bases, there was a span of 12 bases. The CDR3 has 14 amino acids. The CDR3 coding sequence is TGTGCCAGCTCACCTTTAGGGCCAGTAAACACCATATATTTT. The encoded protein is CASSPLGPVNTIYF.

A few counts support this clonotype. The V and J genes are TRBV7-9 and TRBJ2-7; perhaps TRBD2 as D (6 bases). The germline CDR1 and CDR2 sequences are SEHNR and FQNEAQ (reference sequence). The CDR3 loop spans 14 amino acids. The germline V and J ends were trimmed by 0 bases and 5 bases, with 11 bases remaining between them. The CDR3 spells CASSLAAGRHEQYF. CDR3 nucleotide sequence: TGTGCCAGCAGCTTAGCGGCGGGAAGACACGAGCAGTACTTC.

The CDR3 reads CASSLVGGSSYNEQFF. The CDR3 nucleotides are TGTGCCAGCAGCTTAGTTGGCGGCTCCTCCTACAATGAGCAGTTCTTC. The chain employs TRBV7-2 and TRBJ2-1; D gene unclear. V was shortened by 1 base and J by 0 bases, with 10 bases between the two germline ends. Germline V gene sequence: CDR1 SGHTA, CDR2 FQGNSA. The CDR3 has 16 amino acids.